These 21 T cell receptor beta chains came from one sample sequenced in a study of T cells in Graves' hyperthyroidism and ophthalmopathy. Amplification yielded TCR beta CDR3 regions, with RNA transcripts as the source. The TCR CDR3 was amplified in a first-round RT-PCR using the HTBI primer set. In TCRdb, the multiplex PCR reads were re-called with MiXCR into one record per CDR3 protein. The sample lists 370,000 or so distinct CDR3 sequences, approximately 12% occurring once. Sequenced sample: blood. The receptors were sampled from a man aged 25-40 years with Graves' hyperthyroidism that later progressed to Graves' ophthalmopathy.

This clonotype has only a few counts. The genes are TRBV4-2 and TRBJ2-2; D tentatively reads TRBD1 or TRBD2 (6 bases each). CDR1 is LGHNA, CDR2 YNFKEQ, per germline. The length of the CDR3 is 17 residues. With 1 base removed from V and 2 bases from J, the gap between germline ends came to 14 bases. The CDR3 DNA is TGTGCCAGCAGCCAAGGATTGGGGGGCGCAAACACCGGGGAGCTGTTTTTT. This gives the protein CASSQGLGGANTGELFF.

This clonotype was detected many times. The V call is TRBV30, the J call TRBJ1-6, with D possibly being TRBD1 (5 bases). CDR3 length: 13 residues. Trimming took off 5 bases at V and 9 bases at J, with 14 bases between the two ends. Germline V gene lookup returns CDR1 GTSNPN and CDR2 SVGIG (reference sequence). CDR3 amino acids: CAWAPGDTSPLHF. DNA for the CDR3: TGTGCCTGGGCCCCGGGGGATACTTCACCCCTCCACTTT.

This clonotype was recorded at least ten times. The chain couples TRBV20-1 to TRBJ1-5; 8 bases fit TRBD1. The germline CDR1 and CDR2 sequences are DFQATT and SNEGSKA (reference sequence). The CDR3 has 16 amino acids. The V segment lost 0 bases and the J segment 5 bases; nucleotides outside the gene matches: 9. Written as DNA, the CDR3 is TGCAGTGCTAGAGAACTAGAGACAGGGGATCATCAGCCCCAGCATTTT. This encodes CSARELETGDHQPQHF.

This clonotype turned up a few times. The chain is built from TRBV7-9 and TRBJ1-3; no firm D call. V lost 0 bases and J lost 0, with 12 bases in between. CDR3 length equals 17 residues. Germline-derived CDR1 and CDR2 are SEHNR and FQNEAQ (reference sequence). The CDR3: CASSLAHRESSGNTIYF. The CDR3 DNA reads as TGTGCCAGCAGCTTAGCCCACCGGGAGAGCTCTGGAAACACCATATATTTT.

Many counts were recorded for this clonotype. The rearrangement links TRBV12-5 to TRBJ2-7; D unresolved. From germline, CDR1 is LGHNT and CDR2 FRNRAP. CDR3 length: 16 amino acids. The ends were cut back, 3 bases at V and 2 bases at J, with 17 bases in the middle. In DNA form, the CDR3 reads TGTGCTAGTGGTTTAAAAACGGCAGTTCCGACCTACGAGCAGTACTTC. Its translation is CASGLKTAVPTYEQYF.

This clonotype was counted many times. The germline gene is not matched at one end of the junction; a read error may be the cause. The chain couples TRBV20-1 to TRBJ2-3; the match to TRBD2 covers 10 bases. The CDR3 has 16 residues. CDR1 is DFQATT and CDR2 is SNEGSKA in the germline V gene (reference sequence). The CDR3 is CSARGLQRGGVDTQYF. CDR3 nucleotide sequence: TGCAGTGCCAGAGGACTTCAGCGGGGGGGCGTTGATACGCAGTATTTT.

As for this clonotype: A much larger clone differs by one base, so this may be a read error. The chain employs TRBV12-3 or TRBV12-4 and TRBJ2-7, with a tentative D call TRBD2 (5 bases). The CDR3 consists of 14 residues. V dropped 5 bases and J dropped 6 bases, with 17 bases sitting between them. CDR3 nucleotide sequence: TGTGCCAGCAGTATCAAACAGAGGGCCAGCGAGCAGTACTTC. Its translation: CASSIKQRASEQYF.

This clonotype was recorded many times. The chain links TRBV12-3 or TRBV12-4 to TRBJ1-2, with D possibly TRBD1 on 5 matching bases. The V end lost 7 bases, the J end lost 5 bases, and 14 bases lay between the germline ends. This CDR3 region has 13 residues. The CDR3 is CASTSGGGYGYTF. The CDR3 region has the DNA TGTGCCAGCACCTCTGGGGGTGGATATGGCTACACCTTC.

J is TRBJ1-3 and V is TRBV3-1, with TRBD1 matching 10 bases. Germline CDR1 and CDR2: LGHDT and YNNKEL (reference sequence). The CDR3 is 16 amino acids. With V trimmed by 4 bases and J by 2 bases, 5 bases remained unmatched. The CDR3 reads CASSLYGQGAGNTIYF. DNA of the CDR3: TGTGCCAGCAGCCTTTATGGACAGGGGGCTGGAAACACCATATATTTT.

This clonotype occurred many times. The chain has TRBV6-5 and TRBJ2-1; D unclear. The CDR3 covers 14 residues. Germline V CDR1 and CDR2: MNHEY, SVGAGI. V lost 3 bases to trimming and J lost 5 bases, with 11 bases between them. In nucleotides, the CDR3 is TGTGCCAGCAGTTATGAAGACACCGACAATGAGCAGTTCTTC. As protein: CASSYEDTDNEQFF.

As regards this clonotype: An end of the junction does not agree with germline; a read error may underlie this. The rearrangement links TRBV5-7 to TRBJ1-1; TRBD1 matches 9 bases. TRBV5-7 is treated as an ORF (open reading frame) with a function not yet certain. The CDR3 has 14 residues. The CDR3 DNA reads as TGTGCCAGCAGACCGGGACAGGGTAACAGTGAAGCTTTCTTT. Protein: CASRPGQGNSEAFF.

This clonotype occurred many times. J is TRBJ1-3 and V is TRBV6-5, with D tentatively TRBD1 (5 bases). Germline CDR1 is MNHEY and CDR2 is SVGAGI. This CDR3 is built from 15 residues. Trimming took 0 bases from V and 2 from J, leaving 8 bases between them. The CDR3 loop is CASSYSAGAGNTIYF. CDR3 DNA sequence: TGTGCCAGCAGTTACTCCGCGGGGGCTGGAAACACCATATATTTT.

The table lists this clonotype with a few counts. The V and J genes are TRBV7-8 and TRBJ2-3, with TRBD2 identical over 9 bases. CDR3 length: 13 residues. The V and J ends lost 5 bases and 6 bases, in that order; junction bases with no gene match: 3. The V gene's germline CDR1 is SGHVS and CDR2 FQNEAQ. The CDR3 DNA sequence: TGTGCCAGCAGCCGCGGGGGGGGGGATACGCAGTATTTT. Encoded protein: CASSRGGGDTQYF. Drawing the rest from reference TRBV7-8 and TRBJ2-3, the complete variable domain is GAGVSQSPRYKVAKRGQDVALRCDPISGHVSLFWYQQALGQGPEFLTYFQNEAQLDKSGLPSDRFFAERPEGSVSTLKIQRTQQEDSAVYLCASSRGGGDTQYFGPGTRLTVL.

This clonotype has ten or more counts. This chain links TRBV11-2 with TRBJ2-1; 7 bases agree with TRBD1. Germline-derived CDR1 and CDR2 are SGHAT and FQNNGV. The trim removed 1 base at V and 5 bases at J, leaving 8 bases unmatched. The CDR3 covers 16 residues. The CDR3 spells CASSLAPDRAHNEQFF. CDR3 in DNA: TGTGCCAGCAGCTTAGCCCCTGACAGGGCCCACAATGAGCAGTTCTTC.

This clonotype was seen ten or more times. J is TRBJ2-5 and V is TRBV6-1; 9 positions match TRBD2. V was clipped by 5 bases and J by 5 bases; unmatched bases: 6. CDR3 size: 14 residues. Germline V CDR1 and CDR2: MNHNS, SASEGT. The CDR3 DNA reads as TGTGCCAGCAGTTCGGGACTAGCTAGCGAGACCCAGTACTTC. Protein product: CASSSGLASETQYF.

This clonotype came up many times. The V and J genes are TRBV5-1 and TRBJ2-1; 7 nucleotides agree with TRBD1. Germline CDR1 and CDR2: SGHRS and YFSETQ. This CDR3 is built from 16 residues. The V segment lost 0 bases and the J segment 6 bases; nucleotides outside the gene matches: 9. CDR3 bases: TGCGCCAGCAGCTTGGCCAGGGGGACACTTTTCAATGAGCAGTTCTTC. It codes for CASSLARGTLFNEQFF.

CDR3: CSASLIRRSSAYEQYF. CDR3 in DNA: TGCAGTGCTAGTCTAATTCGACGGAGTTCTGCCTACGAGCAGTACTTC. This chain connects TRBV20-1 to TRBJ2-7; D unresolved. V lost 3 bases to trimming and J lost 2 bases, with 20 bases between them. CDR1 DFQATT and CDR2 SNEGSKA come from the germline V gene (reference sequence). The CDR3 extends over 16 amino acids.

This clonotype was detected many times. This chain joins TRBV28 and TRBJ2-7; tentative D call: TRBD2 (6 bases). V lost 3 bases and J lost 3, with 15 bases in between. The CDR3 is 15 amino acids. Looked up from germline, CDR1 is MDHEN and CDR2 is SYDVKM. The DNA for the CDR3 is TGTGCCAGCAGTTTTCGGGGGAAGCCTGGCTACGAGCAGTACTTC. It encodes CASSFRGKPGYEQYF.

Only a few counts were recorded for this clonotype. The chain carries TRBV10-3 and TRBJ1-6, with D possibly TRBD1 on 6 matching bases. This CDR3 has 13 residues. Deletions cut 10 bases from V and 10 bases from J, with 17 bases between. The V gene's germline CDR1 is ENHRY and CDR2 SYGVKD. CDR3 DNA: TGTGCCACAGGGGACACCCCAGAATCACCCCTCCACTTT. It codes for CATGDTPESPLHF.

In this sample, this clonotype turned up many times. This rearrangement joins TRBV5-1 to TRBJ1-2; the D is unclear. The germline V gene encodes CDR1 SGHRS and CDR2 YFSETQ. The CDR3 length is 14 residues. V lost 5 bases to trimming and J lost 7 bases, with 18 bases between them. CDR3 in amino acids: CASRMDERIGGYTF. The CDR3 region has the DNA TGCGCCAGCAGAATGGACGAGAGAATAGGTGGCTACACCTTC.

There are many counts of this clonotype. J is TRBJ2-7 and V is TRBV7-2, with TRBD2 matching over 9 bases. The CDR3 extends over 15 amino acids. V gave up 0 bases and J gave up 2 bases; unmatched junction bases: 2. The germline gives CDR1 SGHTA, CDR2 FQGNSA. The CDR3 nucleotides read TGTGCCAGCAGCTTAGCAGGCGGGGGGGCCTACGAGCAGTACTTC. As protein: CASSLAGGGAYEQYF.